This T cell receptor beta chain was found in a study of brain T cells in children with intractable seizures. Study-wide results and limits: Viral specificity was inferred only from CDR3 similarity; HCMV serostatus was unknown. Pre-surgery blood may have been undersampled, hiding some clones.

The assay was immunoSEQ multiplex PCR, and TCRdb's table has in-frame clones only and misses some. The top ten hold 3.5% to 4% of the sample, which has 100,000 to 120,000 clones, 85% to 95% seen once. The sequenced cases were selected for having the highest brain T cell transcript signatures. Before surgery, patients took at least one anti-epileptic drug. J was trimmed by 5 bases and V by 4 bases; bases with no gene match: 4. The CDR3 runs 14 residues. Germline lookup yields CDR1 LNHDA and CDR2 SQIVND (reference sequence). The sample holds one count of this clone. The antigen is unknown. This clonotype originated in a boy under two years old with hemimegalencephaly and intractable seizures. This chain links TRBV19 with TRBJ2-5; 10 nucleotides line up with TRBD2. Sequencing was performed on peripheral blood, taken at surgery. CDR3 in amino acids: CASSRLAGGETQYF. CDR3 sequence (DNA): TGTGCCAGTAGTAGACTAGCGGGCGGGGAGACCCAGTACTTC.